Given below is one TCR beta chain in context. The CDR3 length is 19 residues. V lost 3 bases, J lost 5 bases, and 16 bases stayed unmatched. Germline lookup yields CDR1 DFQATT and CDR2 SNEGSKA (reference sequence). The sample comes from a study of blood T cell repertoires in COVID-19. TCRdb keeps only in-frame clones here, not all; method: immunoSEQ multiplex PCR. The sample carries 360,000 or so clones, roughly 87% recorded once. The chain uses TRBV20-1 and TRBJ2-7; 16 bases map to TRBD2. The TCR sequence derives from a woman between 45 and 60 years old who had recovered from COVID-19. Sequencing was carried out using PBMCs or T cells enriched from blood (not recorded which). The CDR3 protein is CSASRRPGLAGGRINEQYF. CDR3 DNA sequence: TGCAGTGCTAGTAGGAGACCGGGACTAGCGGGAGGGCGAATCAACGAGCAGTACTTC.